The rows below give T cell receptor beta chains drawn from one sample of a study of blood T cell repertoires in COVID-19. Using immunoSEQ multiplex PCR, the repertoire was profiled, and TCRdb retains in-frame clones only, with some absent. The table includes 200,000 to 250,000 clones, under 90% detected once. Sequencing was done on a sample of peripheral blood. The receptors were sampled from an elderly woman with active or convalescent COVID-19. CDR3s leave out the opening cysteine and the closing phenylalanine or tryptophan.

J: TRBJ2-1; V: TRBV9; CDR3: ASSARSVAPYNEQF
J: TRBJ2-1; V: TRBV18; CDR3: ASSRQGLGEQF
J: TRBJ2-3; V: TRBV6-1; CDR3: ASSERAGVDTQY
J: TRBJ2-7; V: TRBV4-1; CDR3: ASSQTPGQGLYEQY
J: TRBJ2-1; V: TRBV5-1; CDR3: ASSLTSGSSYNEQF
J: TRBJ1-2; V: TRBV9; CDR3: ASSVAGDGQVDGYT
J: TRBJ1-5; V: TRBV28; CDR3: ASTKGGGFQPQH
J: TRBJ2-3; V: TRBV10-3; CDR3: AISAIVGTSDTDTQY
J: TRBJ2-2; V: TRBV25-1; CDR3: ASSEASGSSTGELF
J: TRBJ2-5; V: TRBV18; CDR3: ASSPTTSGRETQY
J: TRBJ2-7; V: TRBV19; CDR3: ASSIEGGPYEQY
J: TRBJ2-1; V: TRBV19; CDR3: ASSRTRPNEQF
J: TRBJ1-2; V: TRBV12-3/TRBV12-4; CDR3: ASSLDSNYGYT
J: TRBJ2-1; V: TRBV28; CDR3: GASGGFRSYNEQF
J: TRBJ2-1; V: TRBV27; CDR3: ASSLRDTAPSNEQF